The following is a TCR beta chain sequence with its context. Per the study methods: Amplification from reference gene primers served as the basis for estimated nucleated cell counts. Only in-frame clones appear in the TCRdb table, and some are missing; sequencing was by immunoSEQ multiplex PCR. V and J calls and clone size are as listed in that table; D and trimming were resolved from the DNA. The table shows under 300,000 clones, with around 85% occurring only once. The sample originates from a study of blood T cell repertoires in COVID-19. Study-level background: Specimens from acute and convalescent COVID-19 originated in the United States, Italy and Spain. PBMCs, B-cell-depleted T cells, or T cells were the source of the cDNA or gDNA that made up the material.

Trimming took 8 bases from V and 6 from J; bases not matched to a gene: 5. The CDR3 has 13 residues. From germline, CDR1 is SGHRS and CDR2 YFSETQ. The sequence came from a woman aged 40 to 50 with active or convalescent COVID-19. V is TRBV5-1 and J is TRBJ2-3, with 11 positions matching TRBD2. Sequenced: peripheral blood. Here the CDR3 DNA reads TGCGCCAGTACTAGCGGGGGCATTGATACGCAGTATTTT. It translates to CASTSGGIDTQYF.